The present TCR beta chain was sequenced within a study of blood T cell repertoires in COVID-19. Study background: Material from acute and convalescent COVID-19 was sourced from the United States, Italy and Spain. Sources were T cells, B-cell-depleted T cells, or PBMCs; the material itself was cDNA or gDNA.

One Seattle source followed patients from active infection through their disease course. As handled by the study authors: Researchers report that nucleated cell counts were estimated from reference gene primer amplification. Profiled with immunoSEQ multiplex PCR; TCRdb holds only in-frame clones, not every one. V and J calls plus clone size are reproduced from that table; the DNA served to infer D and trimming. The sample contains around 260,000 clones, approximately 85% of which appear only once. With V trimmed by 2 bases and J by 1 base, 8 bases remained unmatched. The CDR3 has 18 residues. Germline assignment: CDR1 MDHEN and CDR2 SYDVKM. This clone was seen once.

This sequence originates from a human donor with COVID-19, enrolled during active disease. The donor label of this sample is uncertain. The chain links TRBV28 to TRBJ1-1; 12 nucleotides align to TRBD1. The specimen sequenced was peripheral blood. CDR3: CASSLGGSGQGANTEAFF. The CDR3 region has the DNA TGTGCCAGCAGTTTAGGTGGGTCGGGACAGGGGGCGAACACTGAAGCTTTCTTT.